The clone carrying this T cell receptor (beta chain) was detected many times. Its target is unknown. Germline V gene sequence: CDR1 SGHTA, CDR2 FQGNSA. V lost 3 bases, J lost 0 bases, and 5 bases lay in between. This CDR3 contains 13 residues. These data belong to a study of T cell repertoires in cytomegalovirus infection. Overall study: Carrying CMV and the relevant HLA type showed in public TCR beta signatures.

Whole-study findings and limits: CMV-specific HLA-C-restricted TCR beta clonotypes dominated the ex vivo response.

TCRdb re-derived calls from the reads in MiXCR, one entry per CDR3 protein. Of some 320,000 distinct CDR3 sequences detected, around 9.5% appear once; the ten largest clones hold around 4.1%. The chain couples TRBV7-2 to TRBJ1-1; D remains unclear. The sample was PBMCs. This sequence was found in a human donor in good health (CMV status not recorded). Some clones in this sample may be carry-over from other donors' samples. The CDR3 coding sequence is TGTGCCAGCAGCTTCATGATGAACACTGAAGCTTTCTTT. Translated, it gives CASSFMMNTEAFF.